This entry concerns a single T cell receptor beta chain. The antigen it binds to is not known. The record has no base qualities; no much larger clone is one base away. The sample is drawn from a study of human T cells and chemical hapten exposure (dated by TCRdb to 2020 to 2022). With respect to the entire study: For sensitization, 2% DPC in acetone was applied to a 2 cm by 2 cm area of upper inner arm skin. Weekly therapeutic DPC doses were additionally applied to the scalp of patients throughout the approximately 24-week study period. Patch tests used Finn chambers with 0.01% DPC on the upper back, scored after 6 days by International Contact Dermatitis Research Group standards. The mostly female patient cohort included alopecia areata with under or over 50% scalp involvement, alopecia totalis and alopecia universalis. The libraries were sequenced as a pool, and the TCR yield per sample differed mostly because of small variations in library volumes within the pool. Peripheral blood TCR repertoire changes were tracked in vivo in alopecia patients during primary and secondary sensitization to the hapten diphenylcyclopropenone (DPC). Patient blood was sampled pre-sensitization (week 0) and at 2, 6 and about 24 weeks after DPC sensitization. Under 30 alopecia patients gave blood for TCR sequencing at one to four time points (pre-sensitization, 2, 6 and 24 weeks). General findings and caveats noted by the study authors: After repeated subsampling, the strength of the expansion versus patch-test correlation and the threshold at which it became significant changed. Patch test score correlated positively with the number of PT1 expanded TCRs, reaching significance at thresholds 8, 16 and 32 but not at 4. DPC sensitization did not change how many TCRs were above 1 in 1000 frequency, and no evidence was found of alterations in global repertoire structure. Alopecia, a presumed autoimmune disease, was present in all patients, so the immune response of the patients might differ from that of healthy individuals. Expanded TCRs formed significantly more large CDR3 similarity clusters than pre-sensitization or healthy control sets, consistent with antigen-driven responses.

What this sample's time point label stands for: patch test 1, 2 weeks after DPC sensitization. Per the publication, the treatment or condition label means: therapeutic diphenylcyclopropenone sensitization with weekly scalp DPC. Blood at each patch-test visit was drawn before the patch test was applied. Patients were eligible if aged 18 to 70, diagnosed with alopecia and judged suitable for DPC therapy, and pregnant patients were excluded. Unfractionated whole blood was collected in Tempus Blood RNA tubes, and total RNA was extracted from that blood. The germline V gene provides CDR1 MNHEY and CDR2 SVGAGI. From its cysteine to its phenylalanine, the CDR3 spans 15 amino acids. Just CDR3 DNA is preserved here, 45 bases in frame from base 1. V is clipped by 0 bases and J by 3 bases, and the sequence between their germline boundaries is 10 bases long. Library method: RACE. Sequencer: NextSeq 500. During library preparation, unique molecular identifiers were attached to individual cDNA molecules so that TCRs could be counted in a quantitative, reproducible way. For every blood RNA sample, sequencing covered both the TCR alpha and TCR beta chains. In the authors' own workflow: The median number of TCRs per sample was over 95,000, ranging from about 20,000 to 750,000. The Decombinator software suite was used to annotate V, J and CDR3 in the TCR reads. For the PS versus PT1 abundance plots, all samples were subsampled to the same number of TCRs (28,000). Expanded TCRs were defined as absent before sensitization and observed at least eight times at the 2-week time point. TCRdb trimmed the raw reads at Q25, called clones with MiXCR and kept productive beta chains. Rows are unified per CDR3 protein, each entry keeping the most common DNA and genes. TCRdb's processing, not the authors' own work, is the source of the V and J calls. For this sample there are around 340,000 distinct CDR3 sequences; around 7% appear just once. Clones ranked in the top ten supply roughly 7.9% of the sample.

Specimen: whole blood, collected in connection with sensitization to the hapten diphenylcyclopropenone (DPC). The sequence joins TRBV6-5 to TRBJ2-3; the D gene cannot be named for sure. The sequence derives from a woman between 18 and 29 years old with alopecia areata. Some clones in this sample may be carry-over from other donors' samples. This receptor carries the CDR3 CASSYSGSKTDTQYF. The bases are TGTGCCAGCAGTTACTCTGGCAGTAAGACAGATACGCAGTATTTT.